The clone carrying this T cell receptor (beta chain) was seen repeatedly, ten times or more. Its antigen is currently unknown. This specimen belongs to a study of CD8 T cells in ankylosing spondylitis. Overall study results and limits: Blood from ankylosing spondylitis patients appeared to carry a characteristic roughly 8-variant TCR beta motif. In ankylosing spondylitis patients, matched synovial fluid reportedly showed significant enrichment of disease-linked clones.

Quantitative 5'-RACE with molecular barcodes generated TCR beta libraries. MiXCR, run by TCRdb on the 5' RACE reads, gives a single entry per CDR3 protein. The sample records around 94,000 distinct CDR3 sequences, more than 8.5% being singletons. Trimming shortened V by 0 bases and J by 3 bases, and 9 bases separated the two germline ends. Germline V gives CDR1 DFQATT, CDR2 SNEGSKA (reference sequence). The CDR3 has 13 residues. Sequenced material: blood, either unsorted or a sorted T cell fraction (not recorded which). V usage is TRBV20-1 and J usage is TRBJ2-7; the D call may be TRBD1 or TRBD2 (5 bases each). The sequence was obtained from a male donor with ankylosing spondylitis. The chain's CDR3 is CSARDGAFYEQYF. The DNA for the CDR3 is TGCAGTGCTAGAGACGGGGCTTTCTACGAGCAGTACTTC.